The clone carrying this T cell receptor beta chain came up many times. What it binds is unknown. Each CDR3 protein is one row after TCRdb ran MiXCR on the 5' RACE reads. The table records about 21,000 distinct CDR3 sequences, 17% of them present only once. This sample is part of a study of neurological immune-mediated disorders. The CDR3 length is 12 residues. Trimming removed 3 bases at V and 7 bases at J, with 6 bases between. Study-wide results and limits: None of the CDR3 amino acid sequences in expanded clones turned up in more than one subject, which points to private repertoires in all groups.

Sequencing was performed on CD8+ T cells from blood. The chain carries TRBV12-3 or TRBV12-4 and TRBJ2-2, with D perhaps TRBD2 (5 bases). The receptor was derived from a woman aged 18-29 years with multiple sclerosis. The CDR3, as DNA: TGTGCCAGCAGTTTCGGAGGCGGGGAGCTGTTTTTT. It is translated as CASSFGGGELFF.